Presented here are 3 T cell receptor beta chains from one specimen sequenced in a study of T cell repertoires in cytomegalovirus infection. Their antigen targets remain unknown. TCRdb called the reads again in MiXCR, with one record for every CDR3 protein. This sample has around 430,000 distinct CDR3 sequences, with roughly 46% found just once. The specimen was cultured PBMCs, collected from culture after CMV antigen stimulation. These receptor sequences come from a human donor in good health (CMV status not recorded). Some clones in this sample may be carry-over from other donors' samples.

The chain links TRBV20-1 to TRBJ1-4; D may be TRBD1 (5 bases). Germline CDR1 reads DFQATT; CDR2 reads SNEGSKA (reference sequence). V lost 3 bases and J 8 bases, leaving 19 bases between the germline ends. The CDR3 is 15 residues long. The CDR3 protein is CSASNTRVLREKLFF. CDR3 nucleotides: TGCAGTGCTAGCAACACCAGGGTGCTTAGGGAAAAACTGTTTTTT.

This clonotype came up a few times. V and J are TRBV12-3 or TRBV12-4 and TRBJ1-2; 7 bases match TRBD1. The J segment lost 8 bases and the V segment lost 6 bases, leaving 9 bases of the junction unmatched. This CDR3 is 13 amino acids long. The chain's CDR3 is CASSLDRVFGYTF. As DNA, the CDR3 is TGTGCCAGCAGCCTTGACAGGGTCTTCGGCTACACCTTC.

V usage is TRBV10-3 and J usage is TRBJ2-3; no definite D call. The CDR3 sequence is 14 residues long. The V gene's germline CDR1 is ENHRY and CDR2 SYGVKD. The ends were cut back, 0 bases at V and 1 base at J, with 5 bases in the middle. This CDR3 is CAISESARTDTQYF. Written as DNA, the CDR3 is TGTGCCATCAGTGAGTCCGCCCGCACAGATACGCAGTATTTT.